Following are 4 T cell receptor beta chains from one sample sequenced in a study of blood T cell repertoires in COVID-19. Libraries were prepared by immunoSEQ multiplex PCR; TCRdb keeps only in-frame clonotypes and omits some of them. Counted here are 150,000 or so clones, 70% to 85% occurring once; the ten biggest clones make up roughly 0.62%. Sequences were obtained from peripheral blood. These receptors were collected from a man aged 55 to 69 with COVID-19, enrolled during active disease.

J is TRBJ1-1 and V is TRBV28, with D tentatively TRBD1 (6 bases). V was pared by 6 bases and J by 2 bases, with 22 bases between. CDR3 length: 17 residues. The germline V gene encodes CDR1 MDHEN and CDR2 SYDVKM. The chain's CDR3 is CASRTTNPGVGNTEAFF. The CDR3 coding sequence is TGTGCCAGCAGGACCACCAATCCAGGGGTGGGCAACACTGAAGCTTTCTTT.

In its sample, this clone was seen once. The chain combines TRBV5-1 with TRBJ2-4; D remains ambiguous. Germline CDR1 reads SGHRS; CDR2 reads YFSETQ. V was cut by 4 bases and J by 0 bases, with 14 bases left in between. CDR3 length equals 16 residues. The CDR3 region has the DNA TGCGCCAGCAGCCCTCTAGAGACTTTAGCCAAAAACATTCAGTACTTC. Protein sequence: CASSPLETLAKNIQYF.

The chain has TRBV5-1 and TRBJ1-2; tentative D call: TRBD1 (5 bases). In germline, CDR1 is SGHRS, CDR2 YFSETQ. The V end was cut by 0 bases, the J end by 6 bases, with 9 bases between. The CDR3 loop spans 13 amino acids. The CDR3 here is CASSLGQQHGYTF. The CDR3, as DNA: TGCGCCAGCAGCTTGGGACAGCAACATGGCTACACCTTC.

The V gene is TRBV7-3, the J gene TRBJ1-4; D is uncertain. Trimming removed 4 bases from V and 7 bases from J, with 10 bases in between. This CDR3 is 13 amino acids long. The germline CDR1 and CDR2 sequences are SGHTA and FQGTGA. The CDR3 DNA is TGTGCCAGCAGCTCCGGTCAAATTGAAAAACTGTTTTTT. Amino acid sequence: CASSSGQIEKLFF.